This paragraph reports one T cell receptor (beta chain). Its antigen is unidentified. Measured with immunoSEQ multiplex PCR; TCRdb has only the in-frame clones, and not every one. Counted here are roughly 240,000 clones, just under 90% occurring once; the ten biggest clones make up less than 3%. These data belong to a study of cytomegalovirus exposure and HLA in healthy donors. As for the study in general: The 100 to 150 validation repertoires, a later analysis reported, used the same platform as the 600 to 850 repertoires from the first cohort. Study results and limitations: A later analysis found first-cohort TCR clusters tended to co-occur in the approximately 110 validation repertoires.

Germline CDR1 reads LNHNV; CDR2 reads YYDKDF (reference sequence). The CDR3 length is 17 residues. V shed 3 bases, J shed 4 bases, and the junction held 13 bases outside the gene matches. This chain uses TRBV15 with TRBJ2-3; 7 nucleotides line up with TRBD1. Sequencing input: PBMCs. This TCR came from a man aged 18 to 29 in good health and CMV-seronegative. The CDR3 region has the DNA TGTGCCACCAGCAGCCCCTCCGGGACAGTGTTGTCAGATACGCAGTATTTT. Protein: CATSSPSGTVLSDTQYF.